One T cell receptor (beta chain) is described in this entry. This specimen comes from a study of T cell changes during pregnancy in multiple sclerosis. CDR1 is SGHNT, CDR2 YENEEA, per germline. V was shortened by 2 bases and J by 4 bases, with 14 bases between the two germline ends. This CDR3 comprises 15 residues. Produced via immunoSEQ multiplex PCR; TCRdb's table is partial and in-frame only. The sample has about 59,000 clones, 93% seen once. The gene calls are TRBV11-3 and TRBJ1-1; D not resolved. The sample in question was CD4+ T cells from peripheral blood mononuclear cells, obtained before pregnancy. The sequence came from a female donor with multiple sclerosis, enrolled in a pregnancy study. The CDR3, as DNA: TGTGCCAGCAGCTTAACCGCGAACCGGGGCACTGAAGCTTTCTTT. It codes for CASSLTANRGTEAFF.